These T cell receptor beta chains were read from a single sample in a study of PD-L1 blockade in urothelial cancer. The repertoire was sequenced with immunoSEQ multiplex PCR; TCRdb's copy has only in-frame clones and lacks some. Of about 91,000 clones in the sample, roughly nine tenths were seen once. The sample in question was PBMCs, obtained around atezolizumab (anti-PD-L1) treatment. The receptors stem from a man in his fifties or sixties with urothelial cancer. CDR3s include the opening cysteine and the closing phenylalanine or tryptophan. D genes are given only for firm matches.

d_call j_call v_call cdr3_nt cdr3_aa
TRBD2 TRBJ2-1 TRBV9 TGTGCCAGCAGCGTATTGAGCGGGAGGGCGAATGAGCAGTTCTTC CASSVLSGRANEQFF
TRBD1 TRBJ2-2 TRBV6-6 TGTGCCAGCAGTACCCGGGGACAGGGGGCCGGGGAGCTGTTTTTT CASSTRGQGAGELFF
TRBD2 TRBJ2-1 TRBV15 TGTGCCACCCAACCAAGGACTAGCGGGTCCAATGAGCAGTTCTTC CATQPRTSGSNEQFF
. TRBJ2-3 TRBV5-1 TGCGCCAGCAGCTTTAGCGGAGCGAGCACAGATACGCAGTATTTT CASSFSGASTDTQYF
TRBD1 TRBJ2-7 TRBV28 TGTGCCAGCAGTTCAGGGACAGGGGCCGAGCAGTACTTC CASSSGTGAEQYF
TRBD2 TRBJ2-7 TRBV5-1 TGCGCCAGCAATGACGGCGGGGGAGACTCCTACGAGCAGTACTTC CASNDGGGDSYEQYF
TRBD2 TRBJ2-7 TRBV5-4 TGTGCCAGCAGCTTGGAGCCTTCCAGCGGGGGAACCTACGAGCAGTACTTC CASSLEPSSGGTYEQYF
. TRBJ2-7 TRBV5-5 TGTGCCAGCAGCTGGGGTGCCACGGGGGAGCAGTACTTC CASSWGATGEQYF
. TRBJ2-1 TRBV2 TGTGCCAGCAGTGAGAACTACTCCTACAATGAGCAGTTCTTC CASSENYSYNEQFF
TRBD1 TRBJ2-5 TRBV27 TGTGCCAGCAGTCCACAGGGGGCGGGGGAGACCCAGTACTTC CASSPQGAGETQYF
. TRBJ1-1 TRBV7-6 TGTGCCAGCAGCCATAACTCGAACACTGAAGCTTTCTTT CASSHNSNTEAFF
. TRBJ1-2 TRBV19 TGTGCCAGTAGCGCGTCGGGCTATGGCTACACCTTC CASSASGYGYTF
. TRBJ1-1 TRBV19 TGTGCCAGTAGTCCGAGGGAAGGGCGGAGAGGCACTGAAGCTTTCTTT CASSPREGRRGTEAFF
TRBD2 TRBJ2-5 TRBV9 TGTGCCAGCAGCCCCTCTACCGGGACTACCTTCCCGGGGACCCAGTACTTC CASSPSTGTTFPGTQYF
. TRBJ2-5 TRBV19 TGTGCCAGTAGTATAGATGCAGGGGCGATCCAAGAGACCCAGTACTTC CASSIDAGAIQETQYF
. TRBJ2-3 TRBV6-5 TGTGCCAGCAGTTACCCCGGCACAGATACGCAGTATTTT CASSYPGTDTQYF
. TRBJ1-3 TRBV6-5 TGTGCCAGCAGCAGGGCCTTCTCTGGAAACACCATATATTTT CASSRAFSGNTIYF